Given below is one T cell receptor (beta chain) in context. Its antigen remains unidentified. Here immunoSEQ multiplex PCR was the method, and the copy in TCRdb shows in-frame clones only, minus some. The data show tens of thousands of clones, approximately 91% seen once. The record originates from a study of T cells in localized non-small cell lung cancer. Study-wide results and limits: As only one tumor region underwent sequencing, heterogeneity remains possible.

Germline CDR1 is KGHSH and CDR2 is LQKENI. Unmatched junction bases numbered 6, after V lost 3 bases and J lost 0 bases. This CDR3 is 16 amino acids long. This TCR came from a female donor of 60 years or more with stage I squamous cell lung carcinoma. The chain links TRBV18 to TRBJ1-2, with 8 bases fitting TRBD1. The sample in question was peripheral blood, obtained before any cancer treatment. CDR3 in amino acids: CASSPYGQGPNYGYTF. In DNA form, the CDR3 reads TGTGCCAGCTCACCCTATGGACAGGGACCTAACTATGGCTACACCTTC.